Sequencing of this TCR beta chain was carried out in a study of shared clonotypes between healthy human individuals. Study-level points and caveats: When compared with the clonotypes that were shared by all four sorted-subset donors, the non-shared clonotypes turned out to have lower generation probabilities. Across several donors, naive CD4 shared 5% to 6.5%, naive CD8 around 3.8%, memory CD4 roughly 2.4%, memory CD8 about 0.4%. Sorted-subset sequencing, rarefaction showed, was incomplete despite large depth.

Clones were read by immunoSEQ multiplex PCR, and TCRdb kept only the in-frame ones, dropping some. The sample records over 2,000,000 clones, 80% to 95% being singletons. Naive CD8 populations comprised CD45RO-negative cells positively selected for CCR7, excluding terminally differentiated effector memory CD45RA+ cells. The V end lost 3 bases, the J end lost 4 bases, and 7 bases lay between the germline ends. The CDR3 runs to 13 residues. Germline CDR1 reads LNHDA; CDR2 reads SQIVND (reference sequence). Of note for this clone: Its antigen is still unknown. The same CDR3 arises from other DNA sequences in this sample as well.

This TCR derives from a man aged 18-30 years in good health. Some clones in this sample may be carry-over from other donors' samples. The chain joins TRBV19 to TRBJ2-1, with D hard to call. The source material was naive CD8+ T cells from PBMCs. The CDR3 region is CASSIGAYNEQFF. The CDR3 DNA sequence: TGTGCCAGTAGTATTGGAGCTTACAATGAGCAGTTCTTC.